These 18 T cell receptor beta chains share one sample of origin, sequenced in a study of blood T cell repertoires in COVID-19. Assay: immunoSEQ multiplex PCR; the TCRdb copy retains only in-frame clones and omits some. The data show about 120,000 clones, 75% to 85% seen once. What was sequenced was peripheral blood. The receptors originated from a man aged 35 to 55 with active or convalescent COVID-19.

In its sample, this clone was seen once. The V and J genes are TRBV5-4 and TRBJ2-6; D gene uncertain. Germline CDR1 reads SGHNT; CDR2 reads YYREEE (reference sequence). V shed 0 bases and J shed 0 bases, with 7 bases lying between them. CDR3 length: 16 amino acids. The CDR3 DNA reads TGTGCCAGCAGCTTGGACCAGAACTCTGGGGCCAACGTCCTGACTTTC. This translates into CASSLDQNSGANVLTF.

This chain uses TRBV27 with TRBJ2-5; weak D call: TRBD1 (5 bases). Germline V gene lookup returns CDR1 MNHEY and CDR2 SMNVEV (reference sequence). This CDR3 has 14 residues. Trimming left V 5 bases short and J 2 bases short, with 12 bases between. CDR3 coding DNA: TGTGCCAGCAGTCTCCGACAGTCTCAAGAGACCCAGTACTTC. It yields the protein CASSLRQSQETQYF.

Comments on this clone: This CDR3 is also generated by other DNA sequences in the sample. The gene calls are TRBV9 and TRBJ1-1, with 7 bases lining up with TRBD1. Trimming took 0 bases from V and 1 from J; bases not matched to a gene: 3. Germline values: CDR1 SGDLS, CDR2 YYNGEE. The CDR3 totals 15 residues. The CDR3 loop is CASSVAGQPNTEAFF. CDR3 in DNA: TGTGCCAGCAGCGTAGCGGGACAGCCGAACACTGAAGCTTTCTTT.

In regard to this clone: Germline is not matched at one junction end, which may reflect a read error. The chain joins TRBV27 to TRBJ2-7, with D tentatively TRBD1 (7 bases). This CDR3 comprises 15 residues. Per the germline V gene, CDR1 is MNHEY and CDR2 is SMNVEV (reference sequence). Here the CDR3 reads CASSLESGGSFEQYF. CDR3 nucleotides: TGTGCCAGCAGTTTAGAGTCAGGGGGGTCCTTCGAGCAGTACTTC.

The rearrangement joins TRBV4-2 to TRBJ2-1; 12 positions match TRBD2. Germline lookup yields CDR1 LGHNA and CDR2 YNFKEQ. The CDR3 spans 16 residues. V gave up 4 bases and J gave up 0 bases; unmatched junction bases: 1. In DNA form, the CDR3 reads TGTGCCAGCAGCCTGACTAGCGGGAGCTCCTACAATGAGCAGTTCTTC. This encodes CASSLTSGSSYNEQFF.

The V and J genes are TRBV7-9 and TRBJ1-1; the D is unclear. Germline assignment: CDR1 SEHNR and CDR2 FQNEAQ (reference sequence). Trimming took off 2 bases at V and 3 bases at J, with 16 bases between the two ends. This CDR3 region has 16 residues. The CDR3 is CASSLPGSRRDTEAFF. DNA of the CDR3: TGTGCCAGCAGCTTACCCGGATCCCGACGGGACACTGAAGCTTTCTTT.

The chain employs TRBV9 and TRBJ2-3, with a tentative D call TRBD2 (6 bases). The CDR3 length is 16 residues. The V end lost 3 bases, the J end lost 6 bases, and 20 bases lay between the germline ends. The germline V gene encodes CDR1 SGDLS and CDR2 YYNGEE. In DNA, the CDR3 is TGTGCCAGCAGCGCCCGGGGACTGGGGGTGGCGGATACGCAGTATTTT. Its translation: CASSARGLGVADTQYF.

CDR3 residues: CASSSIDRARGTDTQYF. The CDR3 nucleotides are TGTGCCAGTAGTAGTATAGATCGAGCACGGGGTACAGATACGCAGTATTTT. The V gene is TRBV19, the J gene TRBJ2-3; weak D call: TRBD2 (5 bases). The ends were cut back, 4 bases at V and 3 bases at J, with 20 bases in the middle. Germline-derived CDR1 and CDR2 are LNHDA and SQIVND (reference sequence). This CDR3 comprises 17 residues.

The CDR3 sequence is CASSWDRVLFF. The CDR3 coding sequence is TGTGCCAGCAGTTGGGACAGGGTACTGTTTTTT. This chain uses TRBV5-6 with TRBJ1-4; 9 bases fit TRBD1. Per the germline V gene, CDR1 is SGHDT and CDR2 is YYEEEE. This CDR3 is 11 amino acids long. V shed 5 bases and J 13 bases; nucleotides not matched to a gene: 3. Complete variable domain (other parts from reference TRBV5-6 and TRBJ1-4): DAGVTQSPTHLIKTRGQQVTLRCSPKSGHDTVSWYQQALGQGPQFIFQYYEEEERQRGNFPDRFSGHQFPNYSSELNVNALLLGDSALYLCASSWDRVLFFGSGTQLSVL.

V usage is TRBV3-1 (or the pseudogene TRBV3-2) and J usage is TRBJ1-5; TRBD1 matches 7 bases. This CDR3 contains 16 residues. V shed 0 bases, J shed 6 bases, and the junction held 8 bases outside the gene matches. Germline V gene lookup returns CDR1 LGHDT and CDR2 YNNKEL (reference sequence). The chain's CDR3 is CASSQDLTGVSQPQHF. As DNA, the CDR3 is TGTGCCAGCAGCCAAGATCTAACAGGGGTTAGTCAGCCCCAGCATTTT.

The chain employs TRBV7-8 and TRBJ2-7, with D perhaps TRBD1 (5 bases). With 6 bases removed from V and 4 bases from J, the gap between germline ends came to 13 bases. The CDR3 runs to 13 residues. Germline CDR1 reads SGHVS; CDR2 reads FQNEAQ. CDR3 nucleotide sequence: TGTGCCAGCAGTATAAGACAGCCATACGAGCAGTACTTC. Translating gives CASSIRQPYEQYF.

The genes are TRBV27 and TRBJ2-2; the D gene is possibly TRBD1 (6 bases). The CDR3 covers 15 residues. V dropped 2 bases and J dropped 2 bases, with 9 bases sitting between them. CDR1 is MNHEY, CDR2 SMNVEV, per germline (reference sequence). The CDR3 region has the DNA TGTGCCAGCAGTTTACAGGGGAAAAACACCGGGGAGCTGTTTTTT. It specifies CASSLQGKNTGELFF.

The chain joins TRBV7-9 to TRBJ1-2, with a weak D call TRBD1 (5 bases). CDR1 and CDR2 (germline): SEHNR, FQNEAQ (reference sequence). The CDR3 spans 14 residues. The V end lost 1 base, the J end lost 8 bases, and 14 bases lay between the germline ends. The CDR3 DNA is TGTGCCAGCAGCTTAGAGGGCCCCGGGGGGGGCTACACCTTC. This translates into CASSLEGPGGGYTF.

The J gene is TRBJ1-4, the V gene TRBV5-1; D unresolved. Germline V lookup: CDR1 SGHRS, CDR2 YFSETQ. V lost 4 bases and J lost 8, with 18 bases in between. The CDR3 runs to 15 residues. The CDR3 loop reads CASSRNEAAFEKLFF. The CDR3 region has the DNA TGCGCCAGCAGCCGCAACGAGGCCGCTTTCGAAAAACTGTTTTTT.

This clone has a single count. The J gene is TRBJ1-2, the V gene TRBV25-1; 7 bases match TRBD1. The CDR3 totals 18 residues. V shed 1 base, J shed 0 bases, and the junction held 11 bases outside the gene matches. CDR1 is MGHDK and CDR2 is SYGVNS in the germline V gene. DNA of the CDR3: TGTGCCAGCAGTGAATCTATATCCGGGACAGAAGCTAACTATGGCTACACCTTC. It encodes CASSESISGTEANYGYTF.

The rearrangement uses TRBV11-2 and TRBJ2-1; 10 bases match TRBD1. The CDR3 is made up of 17 amino acids. V was clipped by 4 bases and J by 2 bases; unmatched bases: 8. Per germline, CDR1 SGHAT and CDR2 FQNNGV. CDR3: CASSWRVGTGAYNEQFF. CDR3 coding DNA: TGTGCCAGCAGCTGGAGAGTAGGGACAGGGGCCTACAATGAGCAGTTCTTC.

This chain joins TRBV27 and TRBJ2-1, with 7 bases identical to TRBD1. CDR3 size: 15 residues. Looked up from germline, CDR1 is MNHEY and CDR2 is SMNVEV (reference sequence). With 5 bases clipped from V and 3 bases from J, the junction kept 7 bases outside the gene matches. The CDR3 nucleotides read TGTGCCAGCAGTAAAGGGACAGTCGTCTACAATGAGCAGTTCTTC. Its protein is CASSKGTVVYNEQFF.

The chain is built from TRBV29-1 and TRBJ2-5, with TRBD1 identical over 7 bases. From germline, CDR1 is SQVTM and CDR2 ANQGSEA. This CDR3 spans 12 amino acids. Trimming removed 6 bases from V and 2 bases from J; junction bases left unmatched: 3. CDR3 DNA sequence: TGCAGCGTAGGGACAGCTCAAGAGACCCAGTACTTC. It yields the protein CSVGTAQETQYF.